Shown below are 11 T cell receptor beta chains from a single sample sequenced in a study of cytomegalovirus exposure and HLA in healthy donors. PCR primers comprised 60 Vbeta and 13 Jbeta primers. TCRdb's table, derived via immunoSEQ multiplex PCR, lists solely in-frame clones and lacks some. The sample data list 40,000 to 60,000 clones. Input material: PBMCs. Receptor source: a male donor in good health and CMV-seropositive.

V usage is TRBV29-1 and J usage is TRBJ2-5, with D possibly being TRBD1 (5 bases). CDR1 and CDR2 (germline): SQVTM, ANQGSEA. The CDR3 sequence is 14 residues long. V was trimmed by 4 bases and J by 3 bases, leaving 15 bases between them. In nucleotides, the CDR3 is TGCAGCGTTGCCCTCAGGGTGGTAAAAGAGACCCAGTACTTC. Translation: CSVALRVVKETQYF.

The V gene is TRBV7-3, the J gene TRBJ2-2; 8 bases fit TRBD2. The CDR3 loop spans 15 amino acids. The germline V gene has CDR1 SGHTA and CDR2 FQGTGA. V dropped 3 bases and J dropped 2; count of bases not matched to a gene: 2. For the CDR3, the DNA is TGTGCCAGCAGCTTCGGGGGGGCCAACACCGGGGAGCTGTTTTTT. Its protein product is CASSFGGANTGELFF.

In DNA form, the CDR3 reads TGCGCCAGCAGCCAAGCCCAGGTTTACTACGAGCAGTACTTC. As protein: CASSQAQVYYEQYF. The chain is built from TRBV4-1 and TRBJ2-7; D remains unclear. V lost 1 base, J lost 3 bases, and 10 bases lay in between. CDR1 and CDR2 from the germline V gene are MGHRA and YSYEKL. This CDR3 has 14 amino acids.

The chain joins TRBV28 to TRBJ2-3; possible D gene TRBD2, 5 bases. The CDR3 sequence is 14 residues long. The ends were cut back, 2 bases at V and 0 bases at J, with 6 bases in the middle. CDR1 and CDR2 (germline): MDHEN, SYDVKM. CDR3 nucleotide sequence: TGTGCCAGCAGTTTACGGGGTAGCACAGATACGCAGTATTTT. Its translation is CASSLRGSTDTQYF.

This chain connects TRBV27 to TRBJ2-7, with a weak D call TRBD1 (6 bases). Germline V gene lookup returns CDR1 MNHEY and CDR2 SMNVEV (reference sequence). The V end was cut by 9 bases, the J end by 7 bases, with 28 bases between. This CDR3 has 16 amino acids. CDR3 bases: TGTGCCAGTGGGGGTGAAATGGACAGTGGAGTTCGAGAGCAGTACTTC. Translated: CASGGEMDSGVREQYF.

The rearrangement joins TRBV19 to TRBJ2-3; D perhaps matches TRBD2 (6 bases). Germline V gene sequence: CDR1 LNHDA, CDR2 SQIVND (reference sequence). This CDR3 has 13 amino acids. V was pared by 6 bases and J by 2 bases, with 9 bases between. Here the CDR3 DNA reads TGTGCCAGTAGACGGGGGTCCACAGATACGCAGTATTTT. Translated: CASRRGSTDTQYF.

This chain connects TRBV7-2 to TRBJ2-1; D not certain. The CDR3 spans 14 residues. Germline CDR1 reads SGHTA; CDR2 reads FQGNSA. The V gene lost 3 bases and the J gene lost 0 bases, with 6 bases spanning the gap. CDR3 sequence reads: CASSFGSSYNEQFF. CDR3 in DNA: TGTGCCAGCAGCTTCGGTAGCTCCTACAATGAGCAGTTCTTC.

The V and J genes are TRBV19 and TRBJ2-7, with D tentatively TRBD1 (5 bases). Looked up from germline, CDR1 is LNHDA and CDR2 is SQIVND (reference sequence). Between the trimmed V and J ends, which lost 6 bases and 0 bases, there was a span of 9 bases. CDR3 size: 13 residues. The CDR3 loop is CASRGVPSYEQYF. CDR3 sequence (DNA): TGTGCCAGTAGAGGGGTACCCTCCTACGAGCAGTACTTC.

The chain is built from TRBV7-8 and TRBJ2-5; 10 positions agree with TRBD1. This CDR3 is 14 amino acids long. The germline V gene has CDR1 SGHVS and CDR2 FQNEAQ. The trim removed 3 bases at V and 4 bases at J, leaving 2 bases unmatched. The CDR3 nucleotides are TGTGCCAGCAGCTTCGGACAGGGGGGAGAGACCCAGTACTTC. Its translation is CASSFGQGGETQYF.

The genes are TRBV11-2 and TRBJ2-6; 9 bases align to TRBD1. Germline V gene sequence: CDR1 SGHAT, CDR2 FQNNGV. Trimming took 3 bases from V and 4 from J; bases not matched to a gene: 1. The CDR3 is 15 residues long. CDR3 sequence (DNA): TGTGCCAGCAGCTTCGGACAGGGGGGGGCCAACGTCCTGACTTTC. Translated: CASSFGQGGANVLTF.

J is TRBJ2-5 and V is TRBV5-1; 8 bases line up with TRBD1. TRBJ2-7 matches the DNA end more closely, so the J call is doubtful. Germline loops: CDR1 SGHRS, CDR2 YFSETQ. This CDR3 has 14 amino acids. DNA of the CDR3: TGCGCCAGCAGCTTGGTGGACAGGGACCACGAGCAGTACTTC. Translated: CASSLVDRDHEQYF.